Listed here are 6 T cell receptor beta chains from one sample, sequenced in a study of control samples from healthy donors and cancer patients. Assay: immunoSEQ multiplex PCR; the TCRdb copy retains only in-frame clones and omits some. In the table there are 82,000 or so clones, around 94% of which are singletons. The sample taken for sequencing was blood. The source is a woman younger than 35 in good health.

The chain joins TRBV29-1 to TRBJ1-1; D remains ambiguous. CDR1 and CDR2 (germline): SQVTM, ANQGSEA. This CDR3 spans 13 amino acids. Trimming took off 1 base at V and 6 bases at J, with 12 bases between the two ends. The CDR3 sequence: CSVEADLFAEAFF. CDR3 sequence (DNA): TGCAGCGTTGAAGCTGACTTATTCGCTGAAGCTTTCTTT. The variable domain in full, completed from reference TRBV29-1 and TRBJ1-1, reads SAVISQKPSRDICQRGTSLTIQCQVDSQVTMMFWYRQQPGQSLTLIATANQGSEATYESGFVIDKFPISRPNLTFSTLTVSNMSPEDSSIYLCSVEADLFAEAFFGQGTRLTVV.

This chain links TRBV5-4 with TRBJ2-4; a weak D match, TRBD2 (5 bases). V lost 4 bases and J 2 bases, leaving 16 bases between the germline ends. The CDR3 totals 16 residues. Germline values: CDR1 SGHNT, CDR2 YYREEE (reference sequence). The chain's CDR3 is CASSQARGITKNIQYF. The CDR3 coding sequence is TGTGCCAGCAGCCAAGCTCGGGGTATAACCAAAAACATTCAGTACTTC.

V and J are TRBV25-1 and TRBJ1-2; 7 bases align to TRBD1. Germline V gives CDR1 MGHDK, CDR2 SYGVNS. Trimming took 3 bases from V and 4 from J; bases not matched to a gene: 5. The CDR3 is made up of 14 amino acids. In DNA, the CDR3 is TGTGCCAGCAGTGAGACCGGGACAGTCTATGGCTACACCTTC. Translated: CASSETGTVYGYTF.

This clone was detected a few times. The chain carries TRBV28 and TRBJ1-2, with a possible D match to TRBD1 (5 bases). V lost 6 bases, J lost 5 bases, and 16 bases lay in between. The CDR3 is made up of 14 amino acids. The germline V gene encodes CDR1 MDHEN and CDR2 SYDVKM. In DNA, the CDR3 is TGTGCCAGCAGCCTACAGGTTACCCAGTATGGCTACACCTTC. Encoded protein: CASSLQVTQYGYTF.

The chain is built from TRBV5-1 and TRBJ1-2, with TRBD1 identical over 7 bases. The CDR3 runs 16 residues. V was clipped by 3 bases and J by 5 bases; unmatched bases: 13. Germline assignment: CDR1 SGHRS and CDR2 YFSETQ. CDR3 amino acids: CASSWGGTESSYGYTF. The CDR3 DNA follows: TGCGCCAGCAGCTGGGGAGGGACAGAATCATCTTATGGCTACACCTTC.

This sequence joins TRBV7-3 and TRBJ1-3; D perhaps matches TRBD1 (6 bases). Trimming stripped 5 bases from V and 0 bases from J, with 14 bases between. The CDR3 loop spans 16 amino acids. Looked up from germline, CDR1 is SGHTA and CDR2 is FQGTGA. CDR3 amino acids: CASSLSGTNSGNTIYF. The CDR3, as DNA: TGTGCCAGCAGCCTGTCCGGGACAAACTCTGGAAACACCATATATTTT.